Each of the 5 T cell receptor beta chains below was sequenced from the same sample in a study of blood T cell repertoires in COVID-19. The protocol was immunoSEQ multiplex PCR, while the TCRdb copy is restricted to in-frame clones and leaves out a portion. The data hold approximately 300,000 clones, with over 70% observed a single time. Sequences were obtained from peripheral blood. The receptors come from a woman aged 45-65 years with acute or convalescent COVID-19.

This rearrangement joins TRBV6-5 to TRBJ2-5; 9 bases are a match to TRBD1. The CDR3 loop spans 15 amino acids. Losses at the gene ends were 4 bases for V and 5 bases for J; bases not matched to a gene: 8. Germline CDR1 and CDR2: MNHEY and SVGAGI. The CDR3 nucleotides read TGTGCCAGCAGTTTTGGGACAGGGTTAGTTGAGACCCAGTACTTC. Encoded protein: CASSFGTGLVETQYF.

This clone was picked up one time. The rearrangement uses TRBV3-1 (or the pseudogene TRBV3-2) and TRBJ2-2, with D uncertain. Trimming left V 5 bases short and J 5 bases short, with 12 bases between. There are 14 residues in the CDR3. Germline V gives CDR1 LGHDT, CDR2 YNNKEL (reference sequence). CDR3 sequence reads: CASSSRPETGELFF. CDR3 sequence (DNA): TGTGCCAGCAGCTCCCGCCCTGAGACCGGGGAGCTGTTTTTT.

This sequence joins TRBV5-1 and TRBJ1-1; D is unclear. The germline V gene encodes CDR1 SGHRS and CDR2 YFSETQ. CDR3 size: 13 residues. Trimming pared 5 bases from V and 3 bases from J, leaving 11 bases between. CDR3 coding DNA: TGCGCCAGCAGACCTGGGCCCGACACTGAAGCTTTCTTT. This encodes CASRPGPDTEAFF.

This chain connects TRBV6-5 to TRBJ1-2; possibly TRBD1 for D (5 bases). This CDR3 has 16 amino acids. Per the germline V gene, CDR1 is MNHEY and CDR2 is SVGAGI. V lost 0 bases to trimming and J lost 0 bases, with 11 bases between them. CDR3 residues: CASSYSRTTANYGYTF. The CDR3 DNA follows: TGTGCCAGCAGTTACTCAAGGACAACCGCTAACTATGGCTACACCTTC.

This clone has a single count. This chain uses TRBV7-9 with TRBJ1-6; a weak D match, TRBD1 (5 bases). V was clipped by 5 bases and J by 6 bases, with 14 bases between them. The length of the CDR3 is 15 residues. In germline, CDR1 is SEHNR, CDR2 FQNEAQ (reference sequence). The CDR3 spells CASSVLSGINSPLHF. The CDR3 DNA follows: TGTGCCAGCAGCGTGCTTTCAGGGATTAATTCACCCCTCCACTTT.